The 3 T cell receptor beta chains below were found in one sample sequenced in a study of blood T cells in healthy people across ages. A second PCR, run for about 7 to 11 cycles, used a sample-barcoded 5' primer plus a J-beta primer mix. TCRdb recomputed calls from the 5' RACE reads with MiXCR, one row per CDR3 protein. The sample consists of fewer than 600,000 distinct CDR3 sequences, 27% of them appearing once. These data were also filed under a second study, of T cells of mothers and their children.

The source material was blood. The receptor set was obtained from a boy aged 2-15 years in good health.

This sequence joins TRBV5-1 and TRBJ1-2, with 10 bases identical to TRBD1. V gave up 5 bases and J gave up 6 bases; unmatched junction bases: 7. The CDR3 covers 14 residues. Germline V gene data show CDR1 as SGHRS and CDR2 as YFSETQ. This CDR3 reads CASSWRDRGDGYTF. CDR3 in DNA: TGCGCCAGCAGTTGGAGGGACAGGGGCGATGGCTACACCTTC.

This clonotype was detected only a few times. The chain employs TRBV5-5 and TRBJ2-3; D remains ambiguous. The CDR3 runs to 12 residues. V lost 3 bases and J lost 5, with 7 bases in between. CDR1 and CDR2 (germline): SGHKS, YYEKEE (reference sequence). The CDR3 sequence: CASSSVRDTQYF. In nucleotides, the CDR3 is TGTGCCAGCAGCTCCGTACGAGATACGCAGTATTTT.

The chain is built from TRBV7-9 and TRBJ2-5; no clear D. Gene TRBJ2-1 matches the end of the DNA better, so the J call may be wrong. Germline CDR1 and CDR2: SEHNR and FQNEAQ (reference sequence). This CDR3 has 11 amino acids. CDR3 residues: CASSSNIEQFF. DNA of the CDR3: TGTGCCAGCAGCTCAAATATTGAGCAGTTCTTC.